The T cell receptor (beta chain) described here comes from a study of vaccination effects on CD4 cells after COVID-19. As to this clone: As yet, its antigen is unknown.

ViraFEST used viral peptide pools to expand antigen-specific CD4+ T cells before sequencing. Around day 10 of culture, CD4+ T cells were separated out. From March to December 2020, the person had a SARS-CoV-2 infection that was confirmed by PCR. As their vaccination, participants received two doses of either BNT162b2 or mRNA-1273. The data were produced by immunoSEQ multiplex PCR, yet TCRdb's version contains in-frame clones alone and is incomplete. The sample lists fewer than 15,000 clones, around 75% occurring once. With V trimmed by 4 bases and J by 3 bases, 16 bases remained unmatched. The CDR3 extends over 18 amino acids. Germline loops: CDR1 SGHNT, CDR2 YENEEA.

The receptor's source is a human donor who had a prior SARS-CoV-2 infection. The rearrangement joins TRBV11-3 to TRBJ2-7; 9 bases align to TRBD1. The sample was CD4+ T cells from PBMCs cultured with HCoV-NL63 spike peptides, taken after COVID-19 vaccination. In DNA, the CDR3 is TGTGCCAGCAGCTCCGGGACAGGGAGATCTTCTCCGGACTACGAGCAGTACTTC. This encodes CASSSGTGRSSPDYEQYF. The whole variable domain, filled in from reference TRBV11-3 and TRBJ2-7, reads EAGVVQSPRYKIIEKKQPVAFWCNPISGHNTLYWYLQNLGQGPELLIRYENEEAVDDSQLPKDRFSAERLKGVDSTLKIQPAELGDSAVYLCASSSGTGRSSPDYEQYFGPGTRLTVT.